What follows are 10 T cell receptor beta chains derived from one specimen sequenced in a study of CD8 T cells in ankylosing spondylitis. TCRdb passed the 5' RACE reads through MiXCR, listing each CDR3 protein once. The sample includes about 90,000 distinct CDR3 sequences, under 30% of them seen just once. Sequenced: blood, either unsorted or a sorted T cell fraction (not recorded which). All receptors derive from a male donor with ankylosing spondylitis or in good health (not recorded which).

The CDR3 region has the DNA TGCAGTGCTCCGACTAGCGGGGTACAAGAGACCCAGTACTTC. Residues: CSAPTSGVQETQYF. The chain recombines TRBV20-1 with TRBJ2-5, with TRBD2 matching 11 bases. V was pared by 5 bases and J by 2 bases, with 4 bases of the junction left unmatched. The CDR3 is 14 amino acids. CDR1 DFQATT and CDR2 SNEGSKA come from the germline V gene (reference sequence).

The chain recombines TRBV5-1 with TRBJ1-2, with D tentatively TRBD1 (6 bases). Germline V gives CDR1 SGHRS, CDR2 YFSETQ. Trimming stripped 0 bases from V and 3 bases from J, with 9 bases between. This CDR3 comprises 14 residues. The CDR3 sequence is CASSLGQAHYGYTF. Here the CDR3 DNA reads TGCGCCAGCAGCTTGGGACAGGCGCACTATGGCTACACCTTC.

This clonotype was observed at least ten times. The V call is TRBV10-3, the J call TRBJ2-2; TRBD1 is a possible D gene (6 bases). Between the trimmed V and J ends, which lost 0 bases and 2 bases, there was a span of 7 bases. This CDR3 is built from 15 residues. Germline lookup yields CDR1 ENHRY and CDR2 SYGVKD. CDR3: CAISESGTNTGELFF. The CDR3 bases are TGTGCCATCAGTGAGTCCGGGACAAACACCGGGGAGCTGTTTTTT.

Only a few counts were recorded for this clonotype. The chain joins TRBV24-1 to TRBJ2-3; D not resolved. This CDR3 has 12 amino acids. From germline, CDR1 is KGHDR and CDR2 SFDVKD. V lost 0 bases, J lost 4 bases, and 1 base lay in between. This CDR3 reads CATSDLADTQYF. The CDR3 DNA sequence: TGTGCCACCAGTGATTTGGCAGATACGCAGTATTTT.

This clonotype was recorded once. The chain uses TRBV4-2 and TRBJ1-2, with D perhaps TRBD1 (5 bases). V lost 1 base, J lost 6 bases, and 12 bases lay in between. The CDR3 runs 14 residues. Germline CDR1 is LGHNA and CDR2 is YNFKEQ. DNA for the CDR3: TGTGCCAGCAGCCAAGCTCAGGGATCCGATGGCTACACCTTC. Translated, it gives CASSQAQGSDGYTF.

The gene calls are TRBV28 and TRBJ2-7, with D possibly being TRBD1 or TRBD2 (5 bases each). The V gene lost 3 bases and the J gene lost 2 bases, with 8 bases spanning the gap. This CDR3 has 13 amino acids. Per the germline V gene, CDR1 is MDHEN and CDR2 is SYDVKM. The DNA of the CDR3 is TGTGCCAGCAGTTTGGGGGAACCCTACGAGCAGTACGTC. It is translated as CASSLGEPYEQYV.

This clonotype was seen a few times. The chain joins TRBV5-1 to TRBJ2-7; a possible D gene is TRBD1 (6 bases). Trimming removed 1 base at V and 3 bases at J, with 11 bases between. The CDR3 extends over 14 amino acids. Germline CDR1 reads SGHRS; CDR2 reads YFSETQ. CDR3 residues: CASSLNRQVYEQYF. The CDR3 region has the DNA TGCGCCAGCAGCTTGAACCGACAGGTCTACGAGCAGTACTTC.

This clonotype was observed a few times. V is TRBV5-1 and J is TRBJ1-2, with TRBD1 matching 8 bases. J lost 5 bases, V lost 8 bases, and 17 bases had no gene match. Looked up from germline, CDR1 is SGHRS and CDR2 is YFSETQ. This CDR3 region has 16 residues. The CDR3 DNA follows: TGCGCCAGTCGACGTTCGGGACAGGAGGCTTGGTATGGCTACACCTTC. Translated, it gives CASRRSGQEAWYGYTF.

The genes are TRBV15 and TRBJ1-1; D is ambiguous. The V gene lost 4 bases and the J gene lost 4 bases, with 13 bases spanning the gap. This CDR3 contains 14 residues. Germline lookup yields CDR1 LNHNV and CDR2 YYDKDF (reference sequence). The CDR3 region is CATSIFFSGTEAFF. For the CDR3, the DNA is TGTGCCACCAGCATTTTTTTTAGCGGCACTGAAGCTTTCTTT.

This clonotype came up a few times. The chain carries TRBV20-1 and TRBJ2-3, with 8 bases fitting TRBD2. The CDR3 has 15 amino acids. V lost 5 bases, J lost 2 bases, and 9 bases stayed unmatched. Germline values: CDR1 DFQATT, CDR2 SNEGSKA (reference sequence). CDR3 coding DNA: TGCAGTGCTGCGTCGGGGGGGCGCAACACAGATACGCAGTATTTT. Amino acids: CSAASGGRNTDTQYF.